What follows is one T cell receptor (beta chain) and its context. Its matching antigen is unknown. This sample was included in a study of radiotherapy plus CTLA-4 blockade in lung cancer. Study overall: Among all patients, 18% showed objective responses, while about 34% had disease control.

Germline values: CDR1 SNHLY, CDR2 FYNNEI. Trimming took off 4 bases at V and 0 bases at J, with 12 bases between the two ends. The CDR3 length is 15 residues. Study observations and caveats: Tumor-derived TCR clones expanded in blood after radiotherapy plus ipilimumab.

Lung cancer patients with chemo-refractory metastatic non-small-cell disease were given focal radiation plus CTLA-4 blockade with ipilimumab. Using immunoSEQ multiplex PCR, the repertoire was profiled, and TCRdb retains in-frame clones only, with some absent. The sample includes 80,000 to 95,000 clones, around 83% of them seen just once. The origin of this receptor is a human donor with non-small cell lung cancer who had stable disease on radiotherapy plus ipilimumab. Here the sequenced sample was peripheral blood, taken from a patient treated with radiotherapy plus ipilimumab. The rearrangement uses TRBV2 and TRBJ1-2; the D gene is possibly TRBD1 (6 bases). The CDR3 DNA reads TGTGCCAGCAGTGGACAGGACTACGCTAACTATGGCTACACCTTC. Translation: CASSGQDYANYGYTF.